The rows below give T cell receptor beta chains drawn from one sample of a study of T cell responses to AZD1222 COVID-19 vaccine. Some clones are missing from TCRdb's copy, which holds only in-frame ones; the method was immunoSEQ multiplex PCR. The sample holds approximately 80,000 clones; around 82% are singletons and the top ten take 20% to 25%. Sample: peripheral blood, taken on day 0 of AZD1222 vaccination. These TCRs come from an adult in good health. Each CDR3 is given without its conserved first and last residue.

cdr3_length v_call cdr3_aa
13 TRBV19 ASSITGVMGQPQH
15 TRBV27 ASSSKSLSRGGYGYT
10 TRBV18 ASSPNADTQY
14 TRBV7-2 ASSLGAQGPQETQY
12 TRBV18 ASSPREATGELF
12 TRBV4-1 ATRGTGFNEKLF
11 TRBV3-1/TRBV3-2 ASSKGTVYGYT
13 TRBV11-2 ASSLAQGINSPLH
13 TRBV4-2 ASSQDTGRGEKLF
14 TRBV5-1 ASSSAGTQNTGELF
10 TRBV29-1 SVEKGGYGYT
11 TRBV3-1/TRBV3-2 ASSQQGAGEQY
14 TRBV5-1 ASSLGTATTNEKLF
11 TRBV5-1 ASSLRDGLGAF
9 TRBV27 ASRGLYGYT
8 TRBV29-1 SVEYRGYT
11 TRBV12-3/TRBV12-4 ASRLAGRDAYT
12 TRBV10-3 AISDQGLGTEAF
14 TRBV5-4 ASRSTSGGATGELF
13 TRBV3-1/TRBV3-2 ASSQDGGPGNTIY
10 TRBV11-2 ASSLYGYEQY
11 TRBV5-5 ASSLIPGQEAF
13 TRBV30 AWSVAQGLNTEAF
13 TRBV18 ASSRGNANTGELF
11 TRBV7-9 ATQLWGADGYT
17 TRBV5-8 ASSQPGTGARRHNEKLF
12 TRBV7-6 ASSLGGGETEAF
13 TRBV19 ASSMYRDSTDTQY
16 TRBV28 ASSFPRDRGTLGYGYT
10 TRBV6-5 ATRTGSDTIY
11 TRBV6-5 ASSYSTRWGYT
9 TRBV2 ASSEGYGYT
10 TRBV2 ASSDEVQPQH